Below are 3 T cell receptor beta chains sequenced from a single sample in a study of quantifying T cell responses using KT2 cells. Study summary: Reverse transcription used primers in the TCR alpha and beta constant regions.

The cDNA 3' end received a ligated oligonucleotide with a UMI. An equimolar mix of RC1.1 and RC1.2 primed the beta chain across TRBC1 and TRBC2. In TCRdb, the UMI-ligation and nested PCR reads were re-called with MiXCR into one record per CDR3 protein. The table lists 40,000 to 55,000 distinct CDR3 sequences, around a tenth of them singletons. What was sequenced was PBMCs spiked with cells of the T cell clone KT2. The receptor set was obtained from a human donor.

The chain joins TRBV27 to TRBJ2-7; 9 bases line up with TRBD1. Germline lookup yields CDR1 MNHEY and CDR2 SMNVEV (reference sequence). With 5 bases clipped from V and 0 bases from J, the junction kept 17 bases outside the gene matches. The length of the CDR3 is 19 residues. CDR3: CASSRGVGQGRSTSYEQYF. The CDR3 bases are TGTGCCAGCAGTCGGGGGGTCGGACAGGGGCGCTCCACCTCCTACGAGCAGTACTTC.

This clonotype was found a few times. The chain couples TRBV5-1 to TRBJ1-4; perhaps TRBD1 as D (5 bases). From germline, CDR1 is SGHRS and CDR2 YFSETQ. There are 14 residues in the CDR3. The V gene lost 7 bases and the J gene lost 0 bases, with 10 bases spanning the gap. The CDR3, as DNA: TGCGCCAGCCGACAGATCCCAACTAATGAAAAACTGTTTTTT. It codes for CASRQIPTNEKLFF. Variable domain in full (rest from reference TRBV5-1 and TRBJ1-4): KAGVTQTPRYLIKTRGQQVTLSCSPISGHRSVSWYQQTPGQGLQFLFEYFSETQRNKGNFPGRFSGRQFSNSRSEMNVSTLELGDSALYLCASRQIPTNEKLFFGSGTQLSVL.

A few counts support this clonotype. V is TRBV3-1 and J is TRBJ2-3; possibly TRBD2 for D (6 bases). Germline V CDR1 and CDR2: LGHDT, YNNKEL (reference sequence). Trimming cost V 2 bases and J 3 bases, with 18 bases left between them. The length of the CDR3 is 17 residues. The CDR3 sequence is CASSQSGTSRKTDTQYF. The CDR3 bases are TGTGCCAGCAGCCAATCTGGGACTTCCAGGAAGACAGATACGCAGTATTTT.